These T cell receptor beta chains were read from a single sample in a study of T cells in Graves' hyperthyroidism and ophthalmopathy. One entry per CDR3 protein, called by TCRdb with MiXCR from the multiplex PCR reads. The sample holds around 490,000 distinct CDR3 sequences, just under 20% seen once. Sequencing was carried out using blood. The receptor set was obtained from a man in his forties or fifties with Graves' ophthalmopathy. Both conserved end residues are part of each CDR3. A D gene is named only where the DNA matches it firmly. A clone size is listed for some rows: how often the clone was seen (once, few, many), or a class if it is expanded.

length	D	J	V	size	DNA	CDR3
15	TRBD2	TRBJ2-1	TRBV20-1	NA	TGCAGTGCTAGTGCCCTAGCGGGAGGGTACGATGAGCAGTTCTTC	CSASALAGGYDEQFF
18	TRBD1	TRBJ2-5	TRBV14	few	TGTGCCAGCAGCCAAATCCTTGACAGGGCCCCACGACGGGAGACCCAGTACTTC	CASSQILDRAPRRETQYF
18	TRBD2	TRBJ2-2	TRBV6-1	few	TGTGCCAGCAGTGAAAGTTTGGGCGGGAGACGGGACACCGGGGAGCTGTTTTTT	CASSESLGGRRDTGELFF
20	TRBD2	TRBJ2-7	TRBV11-2	NA	TGTGCCAGCAGCTTAGGGGGCGGTTGGTCTAGCGGACCCTTCTCCTACGAGCAGTACTTC	CASSLGGGWSSGPFSYEQYF
15	NA	TRBJ1-4	TRBV20-1	NA	TGCAGTGCTAGGGATCCGACAGCTGCCAATGAAAAACTGTTTTTT	CSARDPTAANEKLFF
14	TRBD1	TRBJ2-7	TRBV5-1	many	TGCGCCAGCAGAGGCGGGACAGGGCCCTACGAGCAGTACTTC	CASRGGTGPYEQYF
16	TRBD2	TRBJ2-5	TRBV6-1	NA	TGTGCCAGCAGCCCTCAAAGGACTAGCCCTCAAGAGACCCAGTACTTC	CASSPQRTSPQETQYF
16	NA	TRBJ1-4	TRBV11-2	many	TGTGCCAGCAGCCCTGGGGTGGCCGGGATACATGAAAAACTGTTTTTT	CASSPGVAGIHEKLFF
14	TRBD1	TRBJ2-3	TRBV4-3	NA	TGCGCCAGCGCACAGGGGATGGCCACAGATACGCAGTATTTT	CASAQGMATDTQYF
11	NA	TRBJ1-4	TRBV20-1	NA	TGCAGTGCTAGAGGGTACGGAAAACTGTTTTTT	CSARGYGKLFF
16	TRBD2	TRBJ2-1	TRBV9	NA	TGTGCCAGCAGCGTAGCAGAGCGGGGGACCTACAATGAGCAGTTCTTC	CASSVAERGTYNEQFF
13	TRBD1	TRBJ2-7	TRBV3-1	NA	TGTGCCAGCAGCTTGACAGGGGTCAACGAGCAGTACTTC	CASSLTGVNEQYF
13	NA	TRBJ1-1	TRBV12-5	many	TGTGCTAGTGGTTTGGTACCGCGCGCTGAAGCTTTCTTT	CASGLVPRAEAFF
15	TRBD2	TRBJ2-5	TRBV28	few	TGTGCCAGCAGTTTACACCTAGCGGGAAAAGAGACCCAGTACTTC	CASSLHLAGKETQYF
18	TRBD1	TRBJ1-2	TRBV7-9	few	TGTGCCAGCAGGGGAAAGCCGGGACAGGGGCTCACTAACTATGGCTACACCTTC	CASRGKPGQGLTNYGYTF
13	NA	TRBJ1-5	TRBV29-1	NA	TGCAGCGTTGGAACAGGGACAAATCAGCCCCAGCATTTT	CSVGTGTNQPQHF
16	NA	TRBJ1-6	TRBV7-9	NA	TGTGCCAGCAGCTCTAAACTAGGTGGGGAAAATTCACCCCTCCACTTT	CASSSKLGGENSPLHF
16	NA	TRBJ2-7	TRBV6-1	few	TGTGCCAGCACCCATTCGTCCGGGACGGGATCCTACGAGCAGTACTTC	CASTHSSGTGSYEQYF
15	NA	TRBJ2-2	TRBV7-9	few	TGTGCCAGCAGGGATACGGACCTTAACACCGGGGAGCTGTTTTTT	CASRDTDLNTGELFF
17	TRBD1	TRBJ1-1	TRBV30	many	TGTGCCTGGAGTCCCTCGACCGACAGGGGGAAGAACACTGAAGCTTTCTTT	CAWSPSTDRGKNTEAFF
16	NA	TRBJ2-3	TRBV7-9	NA	TGTGCCAGCAGCTTAAACCGCGGGGCCCACTTTGATACGCAGTATTTT	CASSLNRGAHFDTQYF
11	NA	TRBJ1-6	TRBV28	many	TGTGCCAGCAGTTTAGGAGAGGCCCTCCACTTT	CASSLGEALHF
15	NA	TRBJ2-3	TRBV11-2	many	TGTGCCAGCAGCTTAGTGGGCGCAGATCAGGATACGCAGTATTTT	CASSLVGADQDTQYF
13	NA	TRBJ2-3	TRBV5-1	few	TGCGCCAGCAGCCCCGGTGGTTCAGATACGCAGTATTTT	CASSPGGSDTQYF
15	TRBD1	TRBJ1-6	TRBV30	NA	TGTGCCTGGAGGGGGGACAGGGTCTATAATTCACCCCTCCACTTT	CAWRGDRVYNSPLHF
18	TRBD1	TRBJ1-3	TRBV5-1	NA	TGCGCCAGCAGTGCATGGGGACAGGGGCTCGGGGATGGAAACACCATATATTTT	CASSAWGQGLGDGNTIYF
13	NA	TRBJ2-3	TRBV5-6	NA	TGTGCCAGCAGCGCCGCGGGCAGGGATACGCAGTATTTT	CASSAAGRDTQYF
13	NA	TRBJ2-1	TRBV18	few	TGTGCCAGCTCACCGGAGAGGAGCAATGAGCAGTTCTTC	CASSPERSNEQFF
13	NA	TRBJ2-4	TRBV7-2	few	TGTGCCAGCAGCTTAGAGGGGCGGAACATTCAGTACTTC	CASSLEGRNIQYF
18	NA	TRBJ1-4	TRBV4-3	NA	TGCGCCAGCAGCCAAGAGTGGTTGGGCGTCTCGGATATTGAAAAACTGTTTTTT	CASSQEWLGVSDIEKLFF
15	TRBD1	TRBJ1-5	TRBV7-2	many	TGTGCCAGCAGCTTAGTCGGGACAGGGGGTCAGCCCCAGCATTTT	CASSLVGTGGQPQHF
15	TRBD1	TRBJ1-3	TRBV12-3/TRBV12-4	NA	TGTGCCAGCAGTTCGGGACAGGGAGATGGAAACACCATATATTTT	CASSSGQGDGNTIYF
14	TRBD2	TRBJ2-7	TRBV6-1	many	TGTGCCAGCAGTGAAAGTTGGGGGGGGTACGAGCAGTACTTC	CASSESWGGYEQYF
13	NA	TRBJ1-2	TRBV20-1	NA	TGCAGTGCTAGACCGTGGGGAATGGGCGGCTACTCCTTC	CSARPWGMGGYSF
16	NA	TRBJ1-6	TRBV6-9	NA	TGTGCCAGCAGTTTCGACCCTTCCGGAAATAATTCACCCCTCCACTTT	CASSFDPSGNNSPLHF
18	TRBD1	TRBJ2-3	TRBV10-3	NA	TGTGCCATCAGTGGATCCGGGACAGGGGGCGTCGGGACAGATACGCAGTATTTT	CAISGSGTGGVGTDTQYF
15	TRBD1	TRBJ2-7	TRBV7-2	many	TGTGCCAGCAGCTCCGGACAGGGGTACACCTACGAGCAGTACTTC	CASSSGQGYTYEQYF
14	NA	TRBJ1-6	TRBV2	many	TGTGCCAGCAGTGATGATAGTCGAGGGTCACCCCTCCACTTT	CASSDDSRGSPLHF
16	NA	TRBJ2-4	TRBV28	few	TGTGCCAGCAGTTTCGACGGCAGGGGTTCCAAAAACATTCAGTACTTC	CASSFDGRGSKNIQYF
17	TRBD1	TRBJ2-1	TRBV19	NA	TGTGCCAGTAGTACTATTCCGGGACAGGGGTTTCTAAATGAGCAGTTCTTC	CASSTIPGQGFLNEQFF
14	TRBD2	TRBJ2-7	TRBV7-8	many	TGTGCCAGCAGCCCCAGCGGGATAGGCTACGAGCAGTACTTC	CASSPSGIGYEQYF
11	NA	TRBJ2-2	TRBV12-3/TRBV12-4	many	TGTGCCAGCAGTTTTAGGGGGGAGCTGTTTTTT	CASSFRGELFF
10	NA	TRBJ1-2	TRBV28	many	TGTGCCACCCTGGCGGGGGGCTACACCTTC	CATLAGGYTF
12	NA	TRBJ2-1	TRBV29-1	few	TGCAGCGTTTTTCCCGGGGACAATGAGCAGTTCTTC	CSVFPGDNEQFF
15	NA	TRBJ1-4	TRBV7-9	NA	TGTGCCAGCAGCTTAAAAGGGTCGGTAAATGAAAAACTGTTTTTT	CASSLKGSVNEKLFF
14	NA	TRBJ2-7	TRBV2	many	TGTGCCAGCAGGAAGGAGGGGACATCCTACGAGCAGTACTTC	CASRKEGTSYEQYF
16	NA	TRBJ1-4	TRBV28	NA	TGTGCCAGCAGTTTCCCCCACCGAGCAACTAATGAAAAACTGTTTTTT	CASSFPHRATNEKLFF
14	NA	TRBJ2-5	TRBV5-1	NA	TGCGCCAGCAGCGCCTCGGACGGGGTGGAGACCCAGTACTTC	CASSASDGVETQYF
11	NA	TRBJ1-1	TRBV28	few	TGTGCCAGCAGTGATGTGAACCAAGCTTTCTTT	CASSDVNQAFF
14	NA	TRBJ2-7	TRBV28	many	TGTGCCAGCAGTTTAATTAGGACGCCTCACGAGCAGTACTTC	CASSLIRTPHEQYF
15	NA	TRBJ1-1	TRBV19	NA	TGTGCCAGTAGTCGGCCCGGGACACCTAACACTGAAGCTTTCTTT	CASSRPGTPNTEAFF
13	NA	TRBJ1-5	TRBV20-1	few	TGCAGTGCTAGAGGTCGGTTGAATCAGCCCCAGCATTTT	CSARGRLNQPQHF
12	NA	TRBJ2-7	TRBV29-1	few	TGCAGCGTGAGACAGACGTCCTACGAGCAGTACTTC	CSVRQTSYEQYF
15	NA	TRBJ2-1	TRBV20-1	NA	TGCAGTGCCCGGCCCCGTGGGGGTGGTTGGTATGAGCAGTTCTTC	CSARPRGGGWYEQFF
14	NA	TRBJ1-2	TRBV10-3	few	TGTGCCATCAGTGAGTCAATAGGGAACTATGGCTACACCTTC	CAISESIGNYGYTF
13	NA	TRBJ2-3	TRBV30	NA	TGTGCCTGTGGGGGAGTTTATGCAGATACGCAGTATTTT	CACGGVYADTQYF
15	TRBD2	TRBJ2-1	TRBV20-1	NA	TGCAGTGCTAACGGACTAGCGGCAAGATACAATGAGCAGTTCTTC	CSANGLAARYNEQFF
12	NA	TRBJ1-5	TRBV2	NA	TGTGCCAGCGAGGGAGGGGATCAGCCCCAGCATTTT	CASEGGDQPQHF
13	NA	TRBJ1-1	TRBV2	few	TGTGCCAGCAGGTCAGACAGGCCCACTGAAGCTTTCTTT	CASRSDRPTEAFF